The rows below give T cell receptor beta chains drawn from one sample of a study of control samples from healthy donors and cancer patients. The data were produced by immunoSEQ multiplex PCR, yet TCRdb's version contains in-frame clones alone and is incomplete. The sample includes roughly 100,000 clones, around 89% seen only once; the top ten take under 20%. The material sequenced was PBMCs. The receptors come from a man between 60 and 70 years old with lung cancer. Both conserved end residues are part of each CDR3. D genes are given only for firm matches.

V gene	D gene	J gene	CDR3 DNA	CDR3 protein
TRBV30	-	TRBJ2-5	TGTGCCTGGACCCCGAAGGGGGTGCAAGAGACCCAGTACTTC	CAWTPKGVQETQYF
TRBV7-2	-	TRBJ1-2	TGTGCCAGCAGCTTAGATTCTGACGGCGTCGGAGGTGGCTACACCTTC	CASSLDSDGVGGGYTF
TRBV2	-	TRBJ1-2	TGTGCCAGCGCAACCGAGGGGCAGGGGAATGGCTACACCTTC	CASATEGQGNGYTF
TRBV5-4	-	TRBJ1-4	TGTGCCAGCAGCTTGGGGGGCCCGACTAATGAAAAACTGTTTTTT	CASSLGGPTNEKLFF
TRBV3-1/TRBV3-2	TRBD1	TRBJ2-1	TGTGCCAGCAGAAACAGGGGGGACTACAATGAGCAGTTCTTC	CASRNRGDYNEQFF
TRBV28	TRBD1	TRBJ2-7	TGTGCCAGCAGTGTAACCGGGACAGCCTACGAGCAGTACTTC	CASSVTGTAYEQYF
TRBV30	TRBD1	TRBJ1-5	TGTGCCTGGGGGACAGTCAATCAGCCCCAGCATTTT	CAWGTVNQPQHF
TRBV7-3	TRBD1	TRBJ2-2	TGTGCCAGCGGTCGGACAGGGGTATCCGGGGAGCTGTTTTTT	CASGRTGVSGELFF
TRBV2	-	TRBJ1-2	TGTGCCAGCAGCGCAAGTCGGTCAGGGGATCACTATGGCTACACCTTC	CASSASRSGDHYGYTF
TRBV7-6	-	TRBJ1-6	TGTGCCAGCAGCGTCCCTGGATCACCCCTCCACTTT	CASSVPGSPLHF
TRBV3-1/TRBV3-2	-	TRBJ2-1	TGTGCCAGCAGCCAAGATCATAGGGCTTACAATGAGCAGTTCTTC	CASSQDHRAYNEQFF
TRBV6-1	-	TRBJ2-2	TGTGCCAGCAGTGAATCGACACCTAACACCGGGGAGCTGTTTTTT	CASSESTPNTGELFF